The source of this TCR beta chain is a study of Ad26.COV2.S vaccination and SARS-CoV-2 variants (TCRdb year 2021). For context, the study as a whole: TCRbeta repertoire sequencing was used to assess the specificity and breadth of SARS-CoV-2-reactive T cell receptors after Ad26.COV2.S vaccination. A total of 32 samples were included in the TCR-sequenced set, comprising 19 Ad26.COV2.S vaccine recipients, 5 placebo recipients and 8 SARS-CoV-2 convalescent individuals.

Study-wide findings and limitations: It was noted by the authors that total T cell responses may have been underestimated by the TCR breadth and depth analyses. After vaccination, spike-specific CD8+ and CD4+ T cell responses were reported to show substantial breadth. Higher spike-specific TCR breadth was observed in Ad26.COV2.S recipients than in placebo recipients (P = 0.0014). Vaccine and placebo recipients had comparable non-spike TCR breadth, which fits with the vaccine containing only spike.

The germline V gene yields ENHRY for CDR1 and SYGVKD for CDR2. The junction shows trimming of 4 bases on V and 6 bases on J, and the gene matches do not reach 6 bases of it. The CDR3 goes from the cysteine to the phenylalanine over 14 residues. The retained sequence is limited to the CDR3, 42 bases, with the frame set at the first base. A remark on this clone: Its target antigen remains unknown. It has no much larger one-base neighbor in the sample; base qualities were not kept.

This specimen's time point label, per the study, means: individuals recovered from natural SARS-CoV-2 infection. TCRbeta CDR3 regions were sequenced with the immunoSEQ Assay. After extraction, genomic DNA underwent amplification by bias-controlled multiplex PCR, followed by high-throughput sequencing. Per the source publication's procedure: To quantify the absolute abundance of every unique TCRbeta CDR3 region, sequences were collapsed and filtered. Usable DNA was measured by amplifying reference genes present in all nucleated cells, and TCRbeta template counts were normalized to that usable DNA to estimate T cell fraction. Repertoire TCRs were annotated as SARS-CoV-2-specific when V gene, CDR3 amino acid sequence and J gene were exactly matched to a known reactive TCR set. The reference SARS-CoV-2 TCR set was derived from MIRA and filtered for enrichment in COVID-19-positive ImmuneCODE repertoires, a step that removed public or cross-reactive TCRs. Using the MIRA antigens, annotated TCRs were further analysed by specific ORF or by position within an ORF. Breadth was defined as annotated unique rearrangements over total unique productive rearrangements; depth was the summed frequency of those rearrangements. Two-sided Wilcoxon rank-sum tests were used to compare TCR breadth between groups. This immuneACCESS table, as held by TCRdb, lists in-frame sequences with V and J called but not all clones. Of the missing ones, under half trace to an unresolved V gene in checked studies; the others have no known cause. Clone size and the V and J calls come from that table; the DNA yielded D and trimming. The sample records some 45,000 clones, approximately 80% of which are singletons. Over 40% of the sample is taken by the ten largest.

Sequencing used peripheral blood, obtained after recovery from COVID-19. This clonotype was sampled from a human donor who had recovered from COVID-19. The chain is made from TRBV10-3 and TRBJ1-5, and TRBD1 matches 7 of the central bases. DNA sequence: TGTGCCATCAGTGTGACAGGGATGGGTCAGCCCCAGCATTTT. Its amino acids are CAISVTGMGQPQHF.